Listed below are T cell receptor beta chains from one sample, sequenced in a study of CD8+ T cells in alopecia areata. The table came from immunoSEQ multiplex PCR; TCRdb's copy has only in-frame clones and leaves some out. Of more than 90,000 clones listed, 50% to 75% are singletons. Source: CD8+ T cells sorted from blood, taken at week 24, from a patient treated with tofacitinib. Receptor source: a human donor with alopecia areata. CDR3s include the opening cysteine and the closing phenylalanine or tryptophan. Fields, in order: clone size, J gene, D gene, V gene, CDR3 DNA, CDR3 protein. A D gene is named only where the DNA matches it firmly. Clone size appears in some rows only: once, few, many, or a class for an expanded clone.

clone_size: -
j_call: TRBJ2-7
d_call: TRBD1
v_call: TRBV27
cdr3_nt: TGTGCCAGCAGTTTATCTTCCGGGACAGGGCTCCACGAGCAGTACTTC
cdr3_aa: CASSLSSGTGLHEQYF

clone_size: -
j_call: TRBJ1-5
d_call: -
v_call: TRBV19
cdr3_nt: TGTGCCAGTAGTGTCTCCTCAGGGGTCCGCAATCAGCCCCAGCATTTT
cdr3_aa: CASSVSSGVRNQPQHF

clone_size: once
j_call: TRBJ1-1
d_call: TRBD1
v_call: TRBV2
cdr3_nt: TGTGCCAGCAAACGACAGGGGGCAAGAGGGACTGAAGCTTTCTTT
cdr3_aa: CASKRQGARGTEAFF

clone_size: -
j_call: TRBJ1-5
d_call: -
v_call: TRBV7-2
cdr3_nt: TGTGCCAGCAGCTTAACGGGGGCCAGTCAGCCCCAGCATTTT
cdr3_aa: CASSLTGASQPQHF

clone_size: -
j_call: TRBJ1-1
d_call: -
v_call: TRBV19
cdr3_nt: TGTGCCAGTAGTAGACGATTGAACACTGAAGCTTTCTTT
cdr3_aa: CASSRRLNTEAFF

clone_size: -
j_call: TRBJ1-1
d_call: -
v_call: TRBV30
cdr3_nt: TGTGCCTGGAACCCGGACAGACCTGAAGCTTTCTTT
cdr3_aa: CAWNPDRPEAFF

clone_size: -
j_call: TRBJ1-1
d_call: -
v_call: TRBV7-9
cdr3_nt: TGTGCCAGCAGCCCCGCAAGGGTAAGGTACACTGAAGCTTTCTTT
cdr3_aa: CASSPARVRYTEAFF

clone_size: few
j_call: TRBJ1-5
d_call: TRBD1
v_call: TRBV2
cdr3_nt: TGTGCCAGCAGTGAAGACAGGGGGAATCAGCCCCAGCATTTT
cdr3_aa: CASSEDRGNQPQHF

clone_size: once
j_call: TRBJ2-7
d_call: TRBD1
v_call: TRBV4-1
cdr3_nt: TGCGCCAGCAGCCAAGAACAGGGGGGAATCTACGAGCAGTACTTC
cdr3_aa: CASSQEQGGIYEQYF

clone_size: -
j_call: TRBJ1-1
d_call: TRBD1
v_call: TRBV2
cdr3_nt: TGTGCCAGCAGTGAAGATACAGGGGGCCGGGCTTTCTTT
cdr3_aa: CASSEDTGGRAFF

clone_size: -
j_call: TRBJ1-5
d_call: TRBD1
v_call: TRBV5-6
cdr3_nt: TGTGCCAGCAGTCCCGGGACAGGGAATCAGCCCCAGCATTTT
cdr3_aa: CASSPGTGNQPQHF

clone_size: few
j_call: TRBJ2-7
d_call: -
v_call: TRBV29-1
cdr3_nt: TGCAGCGTTGCTTCTTCTAGAGACGAGCAGTACTTC
cdr3_aa: CSVASSRDEQYF

clone_size: once
j_call: TRBJ1-6
d_call: TRBD1
v_call: TRBV9
cdr3_nt: TGTGCCAGCAGCGTAACGGGGACAGGGGATTCACCCCTCCACTTT
cdr3_aa: CASSVTGTGDSPLHF

clone_size: few
j_call: TRBJ1-6
d_call: -
v_call: TRBV6-1
cdr3_nt: TGTGCCAGCTTGTGGACGGAAGCTTATAATTCACCCCTCCACTTT
cdr3_aa: CASLWTEAYNSPLHF

clone_size: -
j_call: TRBJ2-2
d_call: -
v_call: TRBV15
cdr3_nt: TGTGCCACCAGCAGAGAACAGTCTTACACCGGGGAGCTGTTTTTT
cdr3_aa: CATSREQSYTGELFF

clone_size: -
j_call: TRBJ2-2
d_call: TRBD1
v_call: TRBV2
cdr3_nt: TGTGCCAGCTTGGGACAGGGTAACACCGGGGAGCTGTTTTTT
cdr3_aa: CASLGQGNTGELFF

clone_size: -
j_call: TRBJ2-5
d_call: -
v_call: TRBV27
cdr3_nt: TGTGCCAGCAGAGGGGGGCCCTATGAGACCCAGTACTTC
cdr3_aa: CASRGGPYETQYF

clone_size: -
j_call: TRBJ2-7
d_call: -
v_call: TRBV25-1
cdr3_nt: TGTGCCAGCAGTGAGCGCGGGCAGAACGAGCAGTACTTC
cdr3_aa: CASSERGQNEQYF

clone_size: -
j_call: TRBJ2-5
d_call: -
v_call: TRBV27
cdr3_nt: TGTGCCAGCAGTAACCTCTGGGGCCAAGAGACCCAGTACTTC
cdr3_aa: CASSNLWGQETQYF

clone_size: -
j_call: TRBJ1-2
d_call: -
v_call: TRBV2
cdr3_nt: TGTGCCAGCAGTGAAGAAAAGGCGATCTACACCTTC
cdr3_aa: CASSEEKAIYTF

clone_size: -
j_call: TRBJ1-1
d_call: -
v_call: TRBV19
cdr3_nt: TGTGCCAGTAGTATCGTCTCCGGACGGGCGTCGAGCACTGAAGCTTTCTTT
cdr3_aa: CASSIVSGRASSTEAFF

clone_size: -
j_call: TRBJ1-5
d_call: -
v_call: TRBV6-5
cdr3_nt: TGTGCCAGCAGTTACAGGGAAGGCAATCAGCCCCAGCATTTT
cdr3_aa: CASSYREGNQPQHF

clone_size: -
j_call: TRBJ1-5
d_call: -
v_call: TRBV4-3
cdr3_nt: TGCGCCAGCAGCCAAGAATTCGATAGCAATCAGCCCCAGCATTTT
cdr3_aa: CASSQEFDSNQPQHF

clone_size: few
j_call: TRBJ1-1
d_call: -
v_call: TRBV13
cdr3_nt: TGTGCCAGCAGCTTTCGGGGGAACACTGAAGCTTTCTTT
cdr3_aa: CASSFRGNTEAFF

clone_size: -
j_call: TRBJ1-2
d_call: -
v_call: TRBV6-5
cdr3_nt: TGTGCCAGCAGTTATGTTCCGGGTCGAGGCTACACCTTC
cdr3_aa: CASSYVPGRGYTF

clone_size: -
j_call: TRBJ1-6
d_call: -
v_call: TRBV30
cdr3_nt: TGTGCCAGCGGGGGGATCTCTGCGGCACCCCTCCACTTT
cdr3_aa: CASGGISAAPLHF

clone_size: -
j_call: TRBJ2-5
d_call: -
v_call: TRBV11-2
cdr3_nt: TGTGCCAGCAGCTTGCAGCAAGAGACCCAGTACTTC
cdr3_aa: CASSLQQETQYF

clone_size: -
j_call: TRBJ2-1
d_call: -
v_call: TRBV9
cdr3_nt: TGTGCCAGCAGCGTAGAGCCCGGATATGAGCAGTTCTTC
cdr3_aa: CASSVEPGYEQFF

clone_size: -
j_call: TRBJ2-7
d_call: TRBD2
v_call: TRBV29-1
cdr3_nt: TGCAGCGTCCGGGGGGGGACCGTGTACGAGCAGTACTTC
cdr3_aa: CSVRGGTVYEQYF

clone_size: -
j_call: TRBJ2-7
d_call: TRBD2
v_call: TRBV4-3
cdr3_nt: TGCGCCAGCAGCCAAGATTACGCCAGCGGGGGGGCCTACGAGCAGTACTTC
cdr3_aa: CASSQDYASGGAYEQYF

clone_size: -
j_call: TRBJ1-1
d_call: -
v_call: TRBV5-1
cdr3_nt: TGCGCCAGCAGCTTAGAGACATCGAACACTGAAGCTTTCTTT
cdr3_aa: CASSLETSNTEAFF

clone_size: once
j_call: TRBJ2-2
d_call: -
v_call: TRBV11-2
cdr3_nt: TGTGCCAGCAGCTTCAAGGGGAGAGGAACCGGGGAGCTGTTTTTT
cdr3_aa: CASSFKGRGTGELFF

clone_size: -
j_call: TRBJ1-4
d_call: -
v_call: TRBV13
cdr3_nt: TGTGCCACCCAAGGTGGGGGTGGTGAAAAACTGTTTTTT
cdr3_aa: CATQGGGGEKLFF

clone_size: -
j_call: TRBJ2-1
d_call: TRBD2
v_call: TRBV5-1
cdr3_nt: TGCGCCAGCAGCTTGGCCCCGGGGGGGGCGGCCAATGAGCAGTTCTTC
cdr3_aa: CASSLAPGGAANEQFF

clone_size: few
j_call: TRBJ2-3
d_call: TRBD2
v_call: TRBV29-1
cdr3_nt: TGCAGCGTTGAAGATCAGAAGGAACCCGGGACTAGCGGGGGTTTGCCCACAGATACGCAGTATTTT
cdr3_aa: CSVEDQKEPGTSGGLPTDTQYF